These 22 T cell receptor beta chains came from one sample sequenced in a study of follicular helper T cells after annual influenza vaccination. TCRdb's table, derived via immunoSEQ multiplex PCR, lists solely in-frame clones and lacks some. The data hold some 10,000 clones, with over 75% observed a single time. This specimen was CXCR5- memory CD4+ T cells sorted from blood, taken 6 weeks after influenza vaccination. The receptor set was obtained from an adult who received the influenza vaccine.

This sequence joins TRBV4-2 and TRBJ1-2, with TRBD1 matching over 11 bases. CDR3 length: 14 amino acids. Germline values: CDR1 LGHNA, CDR2 YNFKEQ. Losses at the gene ends were 6 bases for V and 4 bases for J; bases not matched to a gene: 4. The CDR3 here is CASSGQGAGYGYTF. The CDR3 DNA reads TGTGCCAGCAGTGGACAGGGGGCTGGCTATGGCTACACCTTC.

The chain links TRBV9 to TRBJ2-1; TRBD1 matches 9 bases. This CDR3 spans 15 amino acids. Per germline, CDR1 SGDLS and CDR2 YYNGEE. J gave up 10 bases and V 0 bases, and 8 bases lay outside the gene matches. The CDR3 loop is CASSVAGTGREEQFF. DNA of the CDR3: TGTGCCAGCAGCGTAGCCGGGACAGGGCGGGAGGAGCAGTTCTTC.

The CDR3 region is CASSGRTVTGELFF. CDR3 bases: TGTGCCAGCAGTGGACGGACAGTTACCGGGGAGCTGTTTTTT. The V gene is TRBV2, the J gene TRBJ2-2; tentative D call: TRBD1 (6 bases). Germline CDR1 and CDR2: SNHLY and FYNNEI. The CDR3 totals 14 residues. The V and J ends lost 4 bases and 5 bases respectively, with 11 bases between them.

This chain links TRBV7-9 with TRBJ1-6; D is unresolved. Trimming took 3 bases from V and 6 from J, leaving 9 bases between them. CDR1 and CDR2 from the germline V gene are SEHNR and FQNEAQ (reference sequence). The CDR3 runs to 14 residues. The CDR3 DNA reads as TGTGCCAGCAGCTTGGCAGTTCTTAATTCACCCCTCCACTTT. Amino acid sequence: CASSLAVLNSPLHF.

The V call is TRBV11-3, the J call TRBJ2-5, with a tentative D call TRBD1 (5 bases). This CDR3 has 13 residues. The germline gives CDR1 SGHNT, CDR2 YENEEA. Trimming removed 5 bases from V and 4 bases from J, with 11 bases in between. The DNA of the CDR3 is TGTGCCAGCAGCCAAGAAGGGGTAGAGACCCAGTACTTC. Translation gives CASSQEGVETQYF.

The rearrangement uses TRBV7-6 and TRBJ2-7; 14 bases are shared with TRBD2. In germline, CDR1 is SGHVS, CDR2 FNYEAQ. The CDR3 loop spans 18 amino acids. The V segment lost 3 bases and the J segment 2 bases; nucleotides outside the gene matches: 9. The CDR3 coding sequence is TGTGCCAGCAGCTTGAAGTCGGGACTAGCGGGGGTGGCCTACGAGCAGTACTTC. It is translated as CASSLKSGLAGVAYEQYF. The whole variable domain, filled in from reference TRBV7-6 and TRBJ2-7, reads GAGVSQSPRYKVTKRGQDVALRCDPISGHVSLYWYRQALGQGPEFLTYFNYEAQQDKSGLPNDRFSAERPEGSISTLTIQRTEQRDSAMYRCASSLKSGLAGVAYEQYFGPGTRLTVT.

This clone was observed a single time. This rearrangement joins TRBV6-1 to TRBJ2-3, with D perhaps being TRBD1 or TRBD2 (6 bases each). Between the trimmed V and J ends, which lost 11 bases and 1 base, there was a span of 16 bases. This CDR3 has 14 amino acids. In germline, CDR1 is MNHNS, CDR2 SASEGT. The CDR3 bases are TGTGCCGGAGAGAGGGGGGCCGGCACAGATACGCAGTATTTT. It is translated as CAGERGAGTDTQYF.

The chain links TRBV4-3 to TRBJ1-1; 7 nucleotides line up with TRBD1. CDR1 LGHNA and CDR2 YSLEER come from the germline V gene. The CDR3 is made up of 19 amino acids. V lost 1 base, J lost 3 bases, and 17 bases stayed unmatched. This CDR3 is CASSQGLGRLRTGYTEAFF. The CDR3 region has the DNA TGCGCCAGCAGCCAAGGCTTAGGACGACTACGGACAGGTTACACTGAAGCTTTCTTT.

The chain combines TRBV11-2 with TRBJ2-3; 7 bases fit TRBD1. Germline V gives CDR1 SGHAT, CDR2 FQNNGV. The CDR3 is made up of 14 amino acids. Trimming at V came to 5 bases and at J to 2 bases, leaving 4 bases not matched to a gene. This chain's CDR3 is CASSMGQYTDTQYF. CDR3 DNA sequence: TGTGCCAGCAGCATGGGACAGTACACAGATACGCAGTATTTT. Filled out from reference TRBV11-2 and TRBJ2-3, the complete variable domain reads EAGVAQSPRYKIIEKRQSVAFWCNPISGHATLYWYQQILGQGPKLLIQFQNNGVVDDSQLPKDRFSAERLKGVDSTLKIQPAKLEDSAVYLCASSMGQYTDTQYFGPGTRLTVL.

This clone came up once. One junction end disagrees with the germline gene, perhaps due to a read error. DNA for the CDR3: TGTGCCAGCAGAGAAGCTCCGGGACTAGCGGGGGGGCCTGGAGAGACCCAGTACTTC. Translation gives CASREAPGLAGGPGETQYF. The chain is built from TRBV2 and TRBJ2-5, with TRBD2 identical over 16 bases. Germline CDR1 SNHLY, CDR2 FYNNEI. The CDR3 has 19 residues.

This chain links TRBV18 with TRBJ1-1, with D tentatively TRBD1 (6 bases). Germline values: CDR1 KGHSH, CDR2 LQKENI. Trimming took off 6 bases at V and 0 bases at J, with 17 bases between the two ends. The CDR3 is 16 amino acids. This CDR3 reads CASSPGTTSLNTEAFF. CDR3 DNA: TGTGCCAGCTCGCCCGGGACAACATCGTTGAACACTGAAGCTTTCTTT.

This chain uses TRBV18 with TRBJ2-3; 15 bases are a match to TRBD2. This CDR3 is 17 amino acids long. Looked up from germline, CDR1 is KGHSH and CDR2 is LQKENI. After removal of 4 bases from V and 8 bases from J, the junction contained 10 bases not matched to a gene. For the CDR3, the DNA is TGTGCCAGCTCACTCTCCGGGACTAGCGGGGGGCCTGGTACGCAGTATTTT. Protein product: CASSLSGTSGGPGTQYF.

This clone showed up just once. V and J are TRBV2 and TRBJ1-1, with TRBD1 identical over 7 bases. The CDR3 extends over 14 amino acids. CDR1 is SNHLY, CDR2 FYNNEI, per germline. Unmatched junction bases numbered 9, after V lost 7 bases and J lost 4 bases. This CDR3 reads CASTLDRDGTEAFF. The CDR3 DNA is TGTGCCAGCACTCTAGACAGGGATGGCACTGAAGCTTTCTTT.

The sample holds one count of this clone. The chain uses TRBV6-5 and TRBJ1-6, with D possibly TRBD1 on 5 matching bases. V shed 8 bases and J shed 13 bases, with 18 bases lying between them. CDR3 size: 13 residues. Germline CDR1 reads MNHEY; CDR2 reads SVGAGI. The DNA for the CDR3 is TGTGCCAGCCTCCGGGGCCATCCTGCGCCCCTCCACTTT. It codes for CASLRGHPAPLHF.

The chain employs TRBV28 and TRBJ1-1; 8 bases are a match to TRBD1. The CDR3 loop spans 17 amino acids. Germline lookup yields CDR1 MDHEN and CDR2 SYDVKM. V shed 2 bases, J shed 0 bases, and the junction held 8 bases outside the gene matches. CDR3 protein: CASSLTGGSNMNTEAFF. Here the CDR3 DNA reads TGTGCCAGCAGTTTAACAGGGGGGAGTAATATGAACACTGAAGCTTTCTTT.

There are a few counts of this clone. The J gene is TRBJ1-6, the V gene TRBV5-4, with a possible D match to TRBD1 (5 bases). The CDR3 length is 14 residues. CDR1 is SGHNT and CDR2 is YYREEE in the germline V gene (reference sequence). V was shortened by 3 bases and J by 11 bases, with 15 bases between the two germline ends. The CDR3 nucleotides read TGTGCCAGCAGCTCTCGGGACCTGAATACACCCCTCCACTTT. Protein product: CASSSRDLNTPLHF.

The gene calls are TRBV10-1 and TRBJ1-5; weak D call: TRBD1 (6 bases). The CDR3 totals 17 residues. V was clipped by 6 bases and J by 2 bases, with 20 bases between them. The germline V gene has CDR1 WNHNN and CDR2 SYGVQD (reference sequence). CDR3 nucleotide sequence: TGCGCCAGCAGAAGAAATCGGACAGTTGATGGCAATCAGCCCCAGCATTTT. This codes for CASRRNRTVDGNQPQHF.

This chain links TRBV6-5 with TRBJ2-7; 7 bases match TRBD1. Germline V gene sequence: CDR1 MNHEY, CDR2 SVGAGI. The CDR3 is 15 amino acids. The V segment lost 4 bases and the J segment 2 bases; nucleotides outside the gene matches: 8. The CDR3 protein is CASSFSGTATYEQYF. The CDR3 bases are TGTGCCAGCAGTTTCTCCGGGACAGCGACCTACGAGCAGTACTTC.

The J gene is TRBJ2-7, the V gene TRBV5-6, with D tentatively TRBD1 (5 bases). V lost 0 bases and J lost 5, with 15 bases in between. The CDR3 covers 15 residues. Germline-derived CDR1 and CDR2 are SGHDT and YYEEEE. CDR3: CASSLVGPLRDEQYF. CDR3 DNA: TGTGCCAGCAGCTTGGTCGGGCCCCTCAGGGACGAGCAGTACTTC.

The chain links TRBV2 to TRBJ1-5, with TRBD1 identical over 7 bases. There are 16 residues in the CDR3. With V trimmed by 5 bases and J by 7 bases, 14 bases remained unmatched. Germline CDR1 SNHLY, CDR2 FYNNEI. The CDR3 loop reads CASSRTTGLGDQPQHF. CDR3 nucleotide sequence: TGTGCCAGCAGTCGAACGACAGGGTTGGGTGACCAGCCCCAGCATTTT.

This chain's CDR3 is CASSQDPAVSGANVLTF. The CDR3 DNA is TGCGCCAGCAGCCAAGATCCGGCTGTGTCTGGGGCCAACGTCCTGACTTTC. The chain employs TRBV4-3 and TRBJ2-6; D gene uncertain. The V and J ends lost 0 bases and 1 base respectively, with 10 bases between them. The germline V gene encodes CDR1 LGHNA and CDR2 YSLEER. The CDR3 is 17 residues long.

This clone appeared once. This chain joins TRBV5-1 and TRBJ1-2; D gene unclear. The CDR3 has 13 amino acids. Germline CDR1 SGHRS, CDR2 YFSETQ. Trimming removed 0 bases at V and 4 bases at J, with 7 bases between. CDR3: CASSLGGVYGYTF. For the CDR3, the DNA is TGCGCCAGCAGCTTGGGCGGGGTCTATGGCTACACCTTC. Drawing the rest from reference TRBV5-1 and TRBJ1-2, the complete variable domain is KAGVTQTPRYLIKTRGQQVTLSCSPISGHRSVSWYQQTPGQGLQFLFEYFSETQRNKGNFPGRFSGRQFSNSRSEMNVSTLELGDSALYLCASSLGGVYGYTFGSGTRLTVV.